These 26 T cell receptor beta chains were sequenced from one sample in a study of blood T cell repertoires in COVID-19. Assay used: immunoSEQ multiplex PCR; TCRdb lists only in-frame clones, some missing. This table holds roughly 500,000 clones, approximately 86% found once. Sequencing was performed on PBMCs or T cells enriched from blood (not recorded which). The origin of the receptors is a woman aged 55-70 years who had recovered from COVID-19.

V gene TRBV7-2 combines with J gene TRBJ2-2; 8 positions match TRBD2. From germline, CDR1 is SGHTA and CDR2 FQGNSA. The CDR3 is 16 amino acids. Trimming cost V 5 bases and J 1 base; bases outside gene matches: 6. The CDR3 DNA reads TGTGCCAGCAGCCCCCCGGGGGGGCGGAACACCGGGGAGCTGTTTTTT. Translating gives CASSPPGGRNTGELFF.

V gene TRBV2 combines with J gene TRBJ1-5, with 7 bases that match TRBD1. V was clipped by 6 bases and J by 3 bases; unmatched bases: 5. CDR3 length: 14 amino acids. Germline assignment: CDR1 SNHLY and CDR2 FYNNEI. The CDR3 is CASSPTGDNQPQHF. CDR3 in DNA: TGTGCCAGCAGCCCCACAGGGGACAATCAGCCCCAGCATTTT.

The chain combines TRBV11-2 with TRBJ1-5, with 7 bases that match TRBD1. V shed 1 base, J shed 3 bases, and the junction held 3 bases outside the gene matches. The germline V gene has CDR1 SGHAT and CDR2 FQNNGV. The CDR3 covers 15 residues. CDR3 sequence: CASSLGQGDNQPQHF. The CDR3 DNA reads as TGTGCCAGCAGCTTAGGGCAGGGGGACAATCAGCCCCAGCATTTT.

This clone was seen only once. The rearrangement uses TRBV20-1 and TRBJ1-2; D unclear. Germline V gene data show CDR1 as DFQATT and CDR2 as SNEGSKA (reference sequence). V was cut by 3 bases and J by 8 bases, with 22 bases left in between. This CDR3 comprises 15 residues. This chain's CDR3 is CSASPPQAPSRGYTF. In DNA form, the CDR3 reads TGCAGTGCTAGTCCCCCCCAGGCCCCCTCTCGAGGCTACACCTTC.

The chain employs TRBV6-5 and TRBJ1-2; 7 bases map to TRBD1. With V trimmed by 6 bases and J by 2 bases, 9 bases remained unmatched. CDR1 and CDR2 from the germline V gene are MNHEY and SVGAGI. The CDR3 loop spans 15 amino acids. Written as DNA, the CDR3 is TGTGCCAGCAGCCCCGGACAGGATGGGAACTATGGCTACACCTTC. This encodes CASSPGQDGNYGYTF.

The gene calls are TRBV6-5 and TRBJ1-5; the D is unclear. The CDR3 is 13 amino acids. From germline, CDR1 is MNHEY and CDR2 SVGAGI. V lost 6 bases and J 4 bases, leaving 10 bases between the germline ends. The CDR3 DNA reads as TGTGCCAGCAGGACCGGGGTAAATCAGCCCCAGCATTTT. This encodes CASRTGVNQPQHF.

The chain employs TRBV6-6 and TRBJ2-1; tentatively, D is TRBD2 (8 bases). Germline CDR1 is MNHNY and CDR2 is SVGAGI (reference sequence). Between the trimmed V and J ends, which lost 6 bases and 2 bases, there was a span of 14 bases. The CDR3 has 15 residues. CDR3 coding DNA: TGTGCCAGCAGGACGGGAGGGGGCCCCTACAATGAGCAGTTCTTC. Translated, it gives CASRTGGGPYNEQFF.

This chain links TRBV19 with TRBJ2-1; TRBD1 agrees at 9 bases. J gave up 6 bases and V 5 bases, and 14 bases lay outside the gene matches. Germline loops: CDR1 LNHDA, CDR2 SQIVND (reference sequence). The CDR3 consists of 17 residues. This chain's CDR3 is CASSSPGTGLLVNEQFF. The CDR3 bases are TGTGCCAGTAGTTCACCCGGGACAGGGCTTCTCGTCAATGAGCAGTTCTTC.

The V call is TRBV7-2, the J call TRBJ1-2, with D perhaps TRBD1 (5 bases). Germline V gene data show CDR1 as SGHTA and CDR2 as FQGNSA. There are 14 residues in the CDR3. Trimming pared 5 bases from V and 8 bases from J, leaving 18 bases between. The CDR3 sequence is CASSPQGGSRGYTF. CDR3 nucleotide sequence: TGTGCCAGCAGCCCCCAGGGAGGGAGTAGAGGCTACACCTTC. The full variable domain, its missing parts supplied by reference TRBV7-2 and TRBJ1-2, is GAGVSQSPSNKVTEKGKDVELRCDPISGHTALYWYRQSLGQGLEFLIYFQGNSAPDKSGLPSDRFSAERTGGSVSTLTIQRTQQEDSAVYLCASSPQGGSRGYTFGSGTRLTVV.

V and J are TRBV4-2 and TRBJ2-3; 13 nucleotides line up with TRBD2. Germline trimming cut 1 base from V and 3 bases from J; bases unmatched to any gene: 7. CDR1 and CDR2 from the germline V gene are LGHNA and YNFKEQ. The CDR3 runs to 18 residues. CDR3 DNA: TGTGCCAGCAGCCAAGGGTTCGGGACTAGCGGGGTTACAGATACGCAGTATTTT. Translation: CASSQGFGTSGVTDTQYF.

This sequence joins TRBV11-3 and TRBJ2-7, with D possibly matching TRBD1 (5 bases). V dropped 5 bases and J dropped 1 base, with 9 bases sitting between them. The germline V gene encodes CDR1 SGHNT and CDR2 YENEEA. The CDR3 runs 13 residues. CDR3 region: CASSARASYEQYF. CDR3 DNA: TGTGCCAGCAGCGCCAGGGCATCCTACGAGCAGTACTTC.

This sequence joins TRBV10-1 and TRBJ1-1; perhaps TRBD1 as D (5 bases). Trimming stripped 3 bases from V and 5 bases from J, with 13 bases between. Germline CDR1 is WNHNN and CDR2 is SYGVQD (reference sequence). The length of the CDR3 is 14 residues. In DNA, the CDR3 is TGCGCCAGCAGTGAAGGCCAGGGAGGGACTGAAGCTTTCTTT. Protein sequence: CASSEGQGGTEAFF.

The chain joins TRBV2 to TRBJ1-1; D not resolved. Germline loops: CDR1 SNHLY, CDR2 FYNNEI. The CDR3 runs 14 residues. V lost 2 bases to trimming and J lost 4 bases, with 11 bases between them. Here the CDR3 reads CASSERTAVTEAFF. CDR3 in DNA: TGTGCCAGCAGTGAAAGAACGGCGGTCACTGAAGCTTTCTTT.

The CDR3 here is CASSLSAEYNEQFF. CDR3 coding DNA: TGTGCCAGCAGCTTATCTGCTGAGTACAATGAGCAGTTCTTC. The genes are TRBV11-3 and TRBJ2-1; no firm D call. V was shortened by 2 bases and J by 4 bases, with 9 bases between the two germline ends. Germline V gives CDR1 SGHNT, CDR2 YENEEA. The CDR3 spans 14 residues.

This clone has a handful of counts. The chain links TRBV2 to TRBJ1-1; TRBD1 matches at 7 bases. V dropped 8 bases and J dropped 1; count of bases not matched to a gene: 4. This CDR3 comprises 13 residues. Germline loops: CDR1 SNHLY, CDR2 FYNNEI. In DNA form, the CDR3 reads TGTGCCAGCGGAGGACAGGAGAACACTGAAGCTTTCTTT. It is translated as CASGGQENTEAFF.

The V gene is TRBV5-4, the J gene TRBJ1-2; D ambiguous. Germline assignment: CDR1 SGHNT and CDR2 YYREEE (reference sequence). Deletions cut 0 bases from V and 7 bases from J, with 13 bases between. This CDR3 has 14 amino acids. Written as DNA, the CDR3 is TGTGCCAGCAGCTTGGACAGATACCACCTTGGCTACACCTTC. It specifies CASSLDRYHLGYTF.

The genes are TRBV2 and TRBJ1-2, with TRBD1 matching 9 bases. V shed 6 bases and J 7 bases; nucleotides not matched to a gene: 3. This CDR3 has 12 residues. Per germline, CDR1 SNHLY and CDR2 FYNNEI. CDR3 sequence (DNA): TGTGCCAGCAGAGGGACAGGGCCTGGCTACACCTTC. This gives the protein CASRGTGPGYTF.

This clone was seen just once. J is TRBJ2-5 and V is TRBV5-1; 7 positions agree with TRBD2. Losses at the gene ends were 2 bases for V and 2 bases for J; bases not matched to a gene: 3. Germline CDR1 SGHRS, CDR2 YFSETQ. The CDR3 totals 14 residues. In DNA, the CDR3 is TGCGCCAGCAGCTTAGCGGGACCACAAGAGACCCAGTACTTC. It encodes CASSLAGPQETQYF.

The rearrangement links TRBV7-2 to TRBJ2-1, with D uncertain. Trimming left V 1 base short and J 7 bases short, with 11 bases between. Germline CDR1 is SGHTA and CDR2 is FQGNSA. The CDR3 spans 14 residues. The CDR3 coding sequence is TGTGCCAGCAGCTTAGGCCCCGCTCGGAATGAGCAGTTCTTC. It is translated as CASSLGPARNEQFF.

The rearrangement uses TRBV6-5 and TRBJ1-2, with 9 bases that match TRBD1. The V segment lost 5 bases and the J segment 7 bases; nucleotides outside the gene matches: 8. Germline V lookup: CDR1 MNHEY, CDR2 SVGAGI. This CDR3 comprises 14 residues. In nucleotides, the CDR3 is TGTGCCAGCAGTCGACAGGGGGGGATAGGTGGCTACACCTTC. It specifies CASSRQGGIGGYTF.

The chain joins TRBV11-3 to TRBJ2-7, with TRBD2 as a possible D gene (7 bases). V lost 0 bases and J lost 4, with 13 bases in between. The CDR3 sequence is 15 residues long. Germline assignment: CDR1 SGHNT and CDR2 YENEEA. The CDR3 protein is CASSLDPGGSYEQYF. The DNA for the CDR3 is TGTGCCAGCAGCTTAGACCCGGGGGGCTCGTACGAGCAGTACTTC.

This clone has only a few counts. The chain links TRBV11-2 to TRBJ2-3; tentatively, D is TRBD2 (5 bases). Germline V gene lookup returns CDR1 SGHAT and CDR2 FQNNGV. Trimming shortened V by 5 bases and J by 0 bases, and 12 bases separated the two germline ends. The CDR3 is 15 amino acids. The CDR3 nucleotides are TGTGCCAGCAGCCGAGCGGTTTCTAGCACAGATACGCAGTATTTT. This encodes CASSRAVSSTDTQYF.

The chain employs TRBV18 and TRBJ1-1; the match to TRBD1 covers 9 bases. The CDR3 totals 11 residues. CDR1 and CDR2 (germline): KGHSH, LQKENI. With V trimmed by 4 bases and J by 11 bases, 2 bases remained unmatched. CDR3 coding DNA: TGTGCCAGCTCACAGGGGACAGGGGCTTTCTTT. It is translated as CASSQGTGAFF.

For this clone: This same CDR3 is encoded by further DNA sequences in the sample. CDR3 bases: TGTGCCAGCAGCTTGGCCGGCTATGGCTACACCTTC. It yields the protein CASSLAGYGYTF. This chain uses TRBV5-6 with TRBJ1-2; D uncertain. V gave up 0 bases and J gave up 4 bases, with 4 bases separating them. This CDR3 is built from 12 residues. Germline CDR1 is SGHDT and CDR2 is YYEEEE.

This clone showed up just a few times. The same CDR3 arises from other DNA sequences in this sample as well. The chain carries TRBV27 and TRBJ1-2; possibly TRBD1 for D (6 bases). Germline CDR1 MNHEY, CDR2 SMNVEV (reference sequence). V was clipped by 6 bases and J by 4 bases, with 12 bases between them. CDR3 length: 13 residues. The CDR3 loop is CASSPRTAYGYTF. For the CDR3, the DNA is TGTGCCAGCAGCCCAAGGACAGCCTATGGCTACACCTTC.

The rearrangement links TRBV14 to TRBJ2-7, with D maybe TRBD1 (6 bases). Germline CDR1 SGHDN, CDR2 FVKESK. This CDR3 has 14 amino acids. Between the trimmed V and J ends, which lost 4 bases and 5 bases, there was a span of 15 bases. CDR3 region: CASSPWGRGDEQYF. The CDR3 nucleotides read TGTGCCAGCAGCCCGTGGGGCAGGGGAGACGAGCAGTACTTC.